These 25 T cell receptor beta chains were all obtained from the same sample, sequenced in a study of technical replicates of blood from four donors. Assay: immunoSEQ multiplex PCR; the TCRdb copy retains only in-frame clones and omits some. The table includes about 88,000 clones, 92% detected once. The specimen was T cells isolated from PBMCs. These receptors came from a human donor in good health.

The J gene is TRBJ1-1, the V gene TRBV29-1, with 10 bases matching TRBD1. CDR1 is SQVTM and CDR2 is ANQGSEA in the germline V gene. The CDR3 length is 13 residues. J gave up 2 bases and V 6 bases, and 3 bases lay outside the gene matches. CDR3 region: CSVDRGYNTEAFF. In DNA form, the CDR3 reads TGCAGCGTGGACAGGGGGTACAACACTGAAGCTTTCTTT.

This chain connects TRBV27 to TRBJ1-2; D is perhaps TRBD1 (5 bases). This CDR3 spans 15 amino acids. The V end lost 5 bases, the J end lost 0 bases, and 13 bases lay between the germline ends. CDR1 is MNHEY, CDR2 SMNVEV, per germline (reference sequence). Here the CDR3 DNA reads TGTGCCAGCAGTCAAATGGGGGGGGCTAACTATGGCTACACCTTC. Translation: CASSQMGGANYGYTF.

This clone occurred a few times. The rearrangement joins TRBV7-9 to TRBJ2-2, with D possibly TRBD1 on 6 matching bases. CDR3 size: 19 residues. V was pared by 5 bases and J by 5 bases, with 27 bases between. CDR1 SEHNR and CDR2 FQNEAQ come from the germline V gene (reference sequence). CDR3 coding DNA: TGTGCCAGCAGCCGCAGGTTTGGGGCAGGCTCCCAGGGGACCGGGGAGCTGTTTTTT. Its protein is CASSRRFGAGSQGTGELFF.

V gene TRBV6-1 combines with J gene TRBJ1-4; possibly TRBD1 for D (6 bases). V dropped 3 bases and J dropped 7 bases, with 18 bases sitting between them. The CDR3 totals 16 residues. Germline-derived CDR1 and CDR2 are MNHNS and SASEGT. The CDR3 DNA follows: TGTGCCAGCAGTGAGCAGCTAATGGGGGCGCGTGAAAAACTGTTTTTT. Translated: CASSEQLMGAREKLFF.

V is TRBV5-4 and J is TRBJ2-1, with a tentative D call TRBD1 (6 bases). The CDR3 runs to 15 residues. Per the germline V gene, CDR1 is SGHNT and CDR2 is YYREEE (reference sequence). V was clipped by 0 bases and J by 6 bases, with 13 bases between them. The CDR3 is CASSLGQGLSNEQFF. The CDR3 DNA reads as TGTGCCAGCAGCTTGGGCCAGGGGTTGAGCAATGAGCAGTTCTTC.

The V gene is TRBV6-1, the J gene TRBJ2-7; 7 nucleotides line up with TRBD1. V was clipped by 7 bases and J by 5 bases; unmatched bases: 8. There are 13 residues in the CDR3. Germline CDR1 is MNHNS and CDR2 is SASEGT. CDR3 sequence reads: CASIVRGYNEQYF. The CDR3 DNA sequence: TGTGCCAGCATTGTCAGGGGGTACAACGAGCAGTACTTC.

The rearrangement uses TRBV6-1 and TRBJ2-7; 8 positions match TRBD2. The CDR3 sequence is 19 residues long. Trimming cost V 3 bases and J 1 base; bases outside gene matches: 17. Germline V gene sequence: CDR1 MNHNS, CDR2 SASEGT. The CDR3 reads CASSDIVRLAGDFSYEQYF. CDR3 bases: TGTGCCAGCAGTGATATCGTTCGGCTAGCGGGTGACTTTTCCTACGAGCAGTACTTC.

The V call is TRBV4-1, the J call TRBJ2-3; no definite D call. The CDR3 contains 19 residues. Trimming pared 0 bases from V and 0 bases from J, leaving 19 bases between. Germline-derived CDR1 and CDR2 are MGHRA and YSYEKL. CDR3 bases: TGCGCCAGCAGCCAAGAAGGTGGAGAAGTCTCTTATAGCACAGATACGCAGTATTTT. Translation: CASSQEGGEVSYSTDTQYF.

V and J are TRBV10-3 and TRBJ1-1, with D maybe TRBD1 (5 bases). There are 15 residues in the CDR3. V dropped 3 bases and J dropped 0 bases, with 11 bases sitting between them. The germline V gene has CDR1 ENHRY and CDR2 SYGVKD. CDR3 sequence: CAISDREGLNTEAFF. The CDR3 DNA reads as TGTGCCATCAGTGACAGGGAGGGTTTGAACACTGAAGCTTTCTTT.

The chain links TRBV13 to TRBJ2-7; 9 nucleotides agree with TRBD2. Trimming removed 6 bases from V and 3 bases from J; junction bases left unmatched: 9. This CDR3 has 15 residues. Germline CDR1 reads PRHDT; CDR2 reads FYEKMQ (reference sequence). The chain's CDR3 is CASRPSEAGGYEQYF. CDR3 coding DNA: TGTGCCAGCAGACCCTCGGAAGCGGGGGGCTACGAGCAGTACTTC.

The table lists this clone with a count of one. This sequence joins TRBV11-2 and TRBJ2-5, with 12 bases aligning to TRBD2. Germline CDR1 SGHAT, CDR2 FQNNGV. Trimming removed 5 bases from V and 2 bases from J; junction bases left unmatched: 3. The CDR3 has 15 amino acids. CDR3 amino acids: CASSIGLAGQETQYF. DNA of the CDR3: TGTGCCAGCAGCATCGGACTAGCGGGACAAGAGACCCAGTACTTC.

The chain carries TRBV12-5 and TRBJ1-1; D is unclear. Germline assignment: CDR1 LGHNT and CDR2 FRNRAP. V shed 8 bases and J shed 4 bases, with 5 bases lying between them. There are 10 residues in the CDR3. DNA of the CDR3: TGTGCTAGTCTCGGCACTGAAGCTTTCTTT. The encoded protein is CASLGTEAFF.

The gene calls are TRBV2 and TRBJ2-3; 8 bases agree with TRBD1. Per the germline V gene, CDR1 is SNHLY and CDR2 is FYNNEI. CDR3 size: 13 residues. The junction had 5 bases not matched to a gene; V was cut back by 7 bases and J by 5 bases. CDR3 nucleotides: TGTGCCAGCAATCAGGGGGCAGGAGATACGCAGTATTTT. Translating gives CASNQGAGDTQYF. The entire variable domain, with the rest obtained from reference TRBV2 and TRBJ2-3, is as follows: EPEVTQTPSHQVTQMGQEVILRCVPISNHLYFYWYRQILGQKVEFLVSFYNNEISEKSEIFDDQFSVERPDGSNFTLKIRSTKLEDSAMYFCASNQGAGDTQYFGPGTRLTVL.

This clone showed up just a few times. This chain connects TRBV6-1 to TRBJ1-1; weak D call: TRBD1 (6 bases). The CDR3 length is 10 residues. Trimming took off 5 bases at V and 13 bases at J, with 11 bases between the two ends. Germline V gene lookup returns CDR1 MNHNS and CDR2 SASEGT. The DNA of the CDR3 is TGTGCCAGCAGTAGGCCACAGGGTTTCTTT. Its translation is CASSRPQGFF.

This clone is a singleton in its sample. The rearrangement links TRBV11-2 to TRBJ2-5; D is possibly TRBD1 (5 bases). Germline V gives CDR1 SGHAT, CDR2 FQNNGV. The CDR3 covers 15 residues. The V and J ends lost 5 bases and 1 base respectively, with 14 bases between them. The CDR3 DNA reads TGTGCCAGCAGCCCCCCGACAGTATTCCAAGAGACCCAGTACTTC. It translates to CASSPPTVFQETQYF.

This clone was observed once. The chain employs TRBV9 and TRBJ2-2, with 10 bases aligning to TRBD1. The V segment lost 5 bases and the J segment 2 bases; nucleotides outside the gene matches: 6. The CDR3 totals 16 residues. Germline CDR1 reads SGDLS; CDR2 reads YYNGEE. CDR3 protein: CASRAGQGRNTGELFF. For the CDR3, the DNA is TGTGCCAGCAGGGCGGGACAGGGGCGTAACACCGGGGAGCTGTTTTTT.

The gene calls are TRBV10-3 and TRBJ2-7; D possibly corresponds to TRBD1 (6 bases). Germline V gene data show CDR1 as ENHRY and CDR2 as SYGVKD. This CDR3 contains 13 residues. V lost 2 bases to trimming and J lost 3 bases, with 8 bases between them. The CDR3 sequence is CAISEGGGYEQYF. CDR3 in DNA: TGTGCCATCAGTGAGGGGGGCGGCTACGAGCAGTACTTC.

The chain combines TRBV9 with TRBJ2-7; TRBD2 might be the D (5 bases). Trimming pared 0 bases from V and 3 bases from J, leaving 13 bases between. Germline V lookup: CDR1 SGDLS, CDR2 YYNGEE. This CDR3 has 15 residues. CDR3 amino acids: CASSVGWESGYEQYF. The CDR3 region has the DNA TGTGCCAGCAGCGTAGGGTGGGAGTCAGGCTACGAGCAGTACTTC.

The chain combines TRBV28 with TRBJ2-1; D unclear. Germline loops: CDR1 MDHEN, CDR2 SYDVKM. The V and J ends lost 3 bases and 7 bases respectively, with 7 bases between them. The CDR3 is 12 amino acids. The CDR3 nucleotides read TGTGCCAGCAGTTTTCAGGAAAATGAGCAGTTCTTC. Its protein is CASSFQENEQFF. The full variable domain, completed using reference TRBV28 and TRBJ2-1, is DVKVTQSSRYLVKRTGEKVFLECVQDMDHENMFWYRQDPGLGLRLIYFSYDVKMKEKGDIPEGYSVSREKKERFSLILESASTNQTSMYLCASSFQENEQFFGPGTRLTVL.

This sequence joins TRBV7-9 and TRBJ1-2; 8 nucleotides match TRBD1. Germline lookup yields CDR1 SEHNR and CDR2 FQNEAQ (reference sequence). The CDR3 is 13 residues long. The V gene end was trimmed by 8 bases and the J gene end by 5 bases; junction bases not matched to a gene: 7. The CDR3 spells CASSGTGLYGYTF. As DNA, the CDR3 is TGTGCCAGCTCTGGGACAGGACTTTATGGCTACACCTTC.

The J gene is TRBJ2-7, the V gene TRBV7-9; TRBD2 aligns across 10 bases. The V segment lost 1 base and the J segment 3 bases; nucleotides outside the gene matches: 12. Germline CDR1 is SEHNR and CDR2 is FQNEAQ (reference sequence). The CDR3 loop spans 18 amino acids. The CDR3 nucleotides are TGTGCCAGCAGCTTAGTGGCAGTACCGGGACTAGCGAACTACGAGCAGTACTTC. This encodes CASSLVAVPGLANYEQYF.

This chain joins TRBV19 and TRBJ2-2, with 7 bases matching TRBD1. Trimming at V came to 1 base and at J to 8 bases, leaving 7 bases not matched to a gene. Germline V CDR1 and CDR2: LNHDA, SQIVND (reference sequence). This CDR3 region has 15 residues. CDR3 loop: CASSIVGLDRGELFF. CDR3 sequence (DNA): TGTGCCAGTAGTATAGTTGGGTTGGACAGGGGGGAGCTGTTTTTT.

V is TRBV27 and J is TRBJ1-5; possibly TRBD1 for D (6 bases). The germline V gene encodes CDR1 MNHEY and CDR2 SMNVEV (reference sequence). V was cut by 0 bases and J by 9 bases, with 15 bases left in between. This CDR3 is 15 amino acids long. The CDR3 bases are TGTGCCAGCAGTTTATCGAGCAGGGGAGGGGTGCCCCAGCATTTT. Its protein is CASSLSSRGGVPQHF.

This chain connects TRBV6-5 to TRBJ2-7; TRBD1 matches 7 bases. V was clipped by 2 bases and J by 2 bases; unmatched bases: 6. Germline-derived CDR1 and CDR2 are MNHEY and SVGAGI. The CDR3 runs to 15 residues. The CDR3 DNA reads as TGTGCCAGCAGTTACGCCAGGGGGTCCCCCTACGAGCAGTACTTC. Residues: CASSYARGSPYEQYF.

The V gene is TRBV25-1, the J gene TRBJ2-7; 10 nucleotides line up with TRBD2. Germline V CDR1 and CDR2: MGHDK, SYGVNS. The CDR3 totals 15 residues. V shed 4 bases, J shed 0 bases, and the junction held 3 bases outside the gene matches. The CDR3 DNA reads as TGTGCCAGCAGTGGTCGACTAGCGGGCTCCTACGAGCAGTACTTC. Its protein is CASSGRLAGSYEQYF.